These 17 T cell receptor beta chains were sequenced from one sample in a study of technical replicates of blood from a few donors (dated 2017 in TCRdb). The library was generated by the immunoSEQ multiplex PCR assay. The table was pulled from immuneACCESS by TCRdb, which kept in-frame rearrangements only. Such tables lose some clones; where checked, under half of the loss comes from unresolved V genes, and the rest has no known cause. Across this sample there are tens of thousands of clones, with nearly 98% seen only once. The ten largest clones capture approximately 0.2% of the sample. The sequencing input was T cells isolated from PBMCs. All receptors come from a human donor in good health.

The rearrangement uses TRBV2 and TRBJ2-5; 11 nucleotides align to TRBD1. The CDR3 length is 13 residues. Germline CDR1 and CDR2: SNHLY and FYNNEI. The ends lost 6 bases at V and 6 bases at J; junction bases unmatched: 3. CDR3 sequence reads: CASSLDRGQTQYF. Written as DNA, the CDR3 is TGTGCCAGCAGCTTGGACAGGGGGCAGACCCAGTACTTC.

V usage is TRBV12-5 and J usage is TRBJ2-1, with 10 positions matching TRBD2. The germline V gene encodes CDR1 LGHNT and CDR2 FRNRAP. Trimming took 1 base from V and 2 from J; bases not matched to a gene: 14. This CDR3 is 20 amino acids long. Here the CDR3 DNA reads TGTGCTAGTGGTTTGGACCGACTAGCGGGCCCCATCCGAACCTACAATGAGCAGTTCTTC. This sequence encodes CASGLDRLAGPIRTYNEQFF.

The CDR3 protein is CASSYSYRDNQPQHF. Written as DNA, the CDR3 is TGTGCCAGCAGTTACTCCTACAGAGACAATCAGCCCCAGCATTTT. V is TRBV6-5 and J is TRBJ1-5; D not certain. The V and J ends lost 0 bases and 3 bases respectively, with 9 bases between them. CDR1 and CDR2 from the germline V gene are MNHEY and SVGAGI. The CDR3 consists of 15 residues.

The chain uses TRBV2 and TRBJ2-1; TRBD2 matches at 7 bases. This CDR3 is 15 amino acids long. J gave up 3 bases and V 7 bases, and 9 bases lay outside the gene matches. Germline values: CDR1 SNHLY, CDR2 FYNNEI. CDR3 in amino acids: CASTTQLANYNEQFF. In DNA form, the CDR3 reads TGTGCCAGCACCACTCAACTAGCGAACTACAATGAGCAGTTCTTC.

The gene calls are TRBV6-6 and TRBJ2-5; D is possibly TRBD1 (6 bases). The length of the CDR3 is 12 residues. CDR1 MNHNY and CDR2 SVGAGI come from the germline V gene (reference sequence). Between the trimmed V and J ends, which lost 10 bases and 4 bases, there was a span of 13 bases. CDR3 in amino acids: CATRAGVETQYF. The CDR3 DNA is TGTGCCACCCGGGCAGGGGTAGAGACCCAGTACTTC.

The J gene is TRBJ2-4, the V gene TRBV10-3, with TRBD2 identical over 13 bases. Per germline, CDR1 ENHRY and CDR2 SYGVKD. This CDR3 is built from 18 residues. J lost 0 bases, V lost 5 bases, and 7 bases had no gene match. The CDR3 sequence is CAISTGTSGTLAKNIQYF. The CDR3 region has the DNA TGTGCCATCAGTACCGGGACTAGCGGGACTCTAGCCAAAAACATTCAGTACTTC.

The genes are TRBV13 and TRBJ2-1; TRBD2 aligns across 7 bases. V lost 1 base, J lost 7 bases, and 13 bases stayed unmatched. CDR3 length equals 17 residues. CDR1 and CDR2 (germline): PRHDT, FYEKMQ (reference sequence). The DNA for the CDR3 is TGTGCCAGCAGCTTAGATTTATCTGGCGGGGGAAGGAATGAGCAGTTCTTC. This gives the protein CASSLDLSGGGRNEQFF.

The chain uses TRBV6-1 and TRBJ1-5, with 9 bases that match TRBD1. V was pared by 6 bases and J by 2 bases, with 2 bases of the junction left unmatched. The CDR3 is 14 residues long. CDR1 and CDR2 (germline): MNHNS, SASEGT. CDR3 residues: CASRRQGGNQPQHF. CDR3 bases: TGTGCCAGCAGGCGACAGGGGGGCAATCAGCCCCAGCATTTT.

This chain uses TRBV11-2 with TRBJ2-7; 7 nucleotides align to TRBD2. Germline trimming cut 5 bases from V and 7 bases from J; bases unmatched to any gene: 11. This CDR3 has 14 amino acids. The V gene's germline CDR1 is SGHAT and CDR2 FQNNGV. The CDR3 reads CASSLGLPPVEQYF. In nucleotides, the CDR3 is TGTGCCAGCAGCCTGGGACTACCCCCCGTAGAGCAGTACTTC.

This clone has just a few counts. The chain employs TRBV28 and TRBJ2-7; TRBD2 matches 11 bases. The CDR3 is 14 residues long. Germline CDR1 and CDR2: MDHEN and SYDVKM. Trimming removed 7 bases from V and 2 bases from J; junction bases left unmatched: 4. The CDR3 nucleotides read TGTGCCAGCACCTATAGCGGGAGGGCCTACGAGCAGTACTTC. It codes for CASTYSGRAYEQYF.

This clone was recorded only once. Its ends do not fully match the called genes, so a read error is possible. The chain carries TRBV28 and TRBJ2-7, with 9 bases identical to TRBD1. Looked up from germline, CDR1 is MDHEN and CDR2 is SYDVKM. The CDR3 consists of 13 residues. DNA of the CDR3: TGTGCCAGTATTATCCCGGGACAGGGAATTGCCGACTTC. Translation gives CASIIPGQGIADF.

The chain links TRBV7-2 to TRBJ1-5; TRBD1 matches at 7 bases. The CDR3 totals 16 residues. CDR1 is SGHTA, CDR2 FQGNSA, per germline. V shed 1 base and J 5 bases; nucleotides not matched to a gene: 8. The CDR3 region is CASSLVGGVGDQPQHF. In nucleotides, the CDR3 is TGTGCCAGCAGCTTAGTAGGGGGCGTCGGGGATCAGCCCCAGCATTTT.

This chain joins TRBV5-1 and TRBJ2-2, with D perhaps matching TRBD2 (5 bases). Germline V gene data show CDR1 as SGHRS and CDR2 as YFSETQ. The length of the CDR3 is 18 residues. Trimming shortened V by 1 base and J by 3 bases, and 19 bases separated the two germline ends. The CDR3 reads CASSLKSGVQSYTGELFF. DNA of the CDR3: TGCGCCAGCAGCTTGAAATCCGGGGTACAATCATACACCGGGGAGCTGTTTTTT.

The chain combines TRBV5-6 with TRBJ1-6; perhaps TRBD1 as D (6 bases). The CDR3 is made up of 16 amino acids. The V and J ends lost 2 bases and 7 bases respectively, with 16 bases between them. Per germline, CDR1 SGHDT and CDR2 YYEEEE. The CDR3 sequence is CASSLGQGISNSPLHF. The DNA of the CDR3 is TGTGCCAGCAGCTTAGGTCAGGGGATTTCCAATTCACCCCTCCACTTT. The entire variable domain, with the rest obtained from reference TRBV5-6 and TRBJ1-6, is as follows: DAGVTQSPTHLIKTRGQQVTLRCSPKSGHDTVSWYQQALGQGPQFIFQYYEEEERQRGNFPDRFSGHQFPNYSSELNVNALLLGDSALYLCASSLGQGISNSPLHFGNGTRLTVT.

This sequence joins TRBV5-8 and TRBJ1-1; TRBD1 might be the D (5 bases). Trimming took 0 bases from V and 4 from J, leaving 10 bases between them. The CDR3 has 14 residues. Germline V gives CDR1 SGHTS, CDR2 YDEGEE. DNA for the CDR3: TGTGCCAGCAGCTTGGATAGGGGTGGCACTGAAGCTTTCTTT. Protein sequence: CASSLDRGGTEAFF.

CDR3 in amino acids: CASSLGTGYNEQFF. CDR3 nucleotides: TGTGCCAGCAGTTTAGGCACAGGGTACAATGAGCAGTTCTTC. The V gene is TRBV28, the J gene TRBJ2-1, with D tentatively TRBD1 (6 bases). The V and J ends lost 2 bases and 4 bases respectively, with 9 bases between them. The CDR3 runs to 14 residues. The V gene's germline CDR1 is MDHEN and CDR2 SYDVKM.

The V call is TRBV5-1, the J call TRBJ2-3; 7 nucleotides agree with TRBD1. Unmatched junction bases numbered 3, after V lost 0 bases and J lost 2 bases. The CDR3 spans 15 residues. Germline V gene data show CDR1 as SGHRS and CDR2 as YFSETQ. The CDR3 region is CASSLVDRATDTQYF. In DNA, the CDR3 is TGCGCCAGCAGCTTGGTTGACAGGGCCACAGATACGCAGTATTTT.